This T cell receptor (beta chain) was sequenced in a study of shared clonotypes between healthy human individuals. Germline values: CDR1 MNHNS, CDR2 SASEGT. J gave up 3 bases and V 8 bases, and 8 bases lay outside the gene matches. The CDR3 sequence is 15 residues long. Each unsorted sample relied on roughly 90 million PBMCs as its source of genomic DNA. Study outcomes and limitations: Represented genetic and exposure-history diversity was restricted by having few donors.

Evenly divided among several immunoSEQ plates was the genomic DNA of each subset. Ten immunoSEQ deep assay plates were used to sequence unsorted PBMC DNA. Only in-frame clones appear in the TCRdb table, and some are missing; sequencing was by immunoSEQ multiplex PCR. The table has 520,000 or so clones, 75% to 85% seen once. On this clone itself: The antigen remains undetermined.

This sequence originates from a woman between 35 and 50 years old in good health. Some clones in this sample may be carry-over from other donors' samples. Sample: PBMCs. This rearrangement joins TRBV6-1 to TRBJ2-7, with TRBD2 identical over 12 bases. CDR3 amino acids: CASGILAGGRYEQYF. In DNA form, the CDR3 reads TGTGCCAGCGGAATACTAGCGGGAGGCCGCTACGAGCAGTACTTC.